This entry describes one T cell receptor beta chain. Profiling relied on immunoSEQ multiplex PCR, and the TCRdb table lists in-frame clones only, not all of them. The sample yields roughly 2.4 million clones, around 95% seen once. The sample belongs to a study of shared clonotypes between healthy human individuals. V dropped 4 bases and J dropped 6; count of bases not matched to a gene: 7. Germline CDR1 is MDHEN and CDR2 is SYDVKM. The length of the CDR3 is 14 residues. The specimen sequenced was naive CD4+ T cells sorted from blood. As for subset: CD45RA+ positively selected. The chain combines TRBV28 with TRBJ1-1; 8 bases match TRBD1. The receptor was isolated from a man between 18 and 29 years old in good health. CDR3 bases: TGTGCCAGCAGTTGGCAGGGGGCAAGCGCTGAAGCTTTCTTT. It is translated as CASSWQGASAEAFF.